The 25 T cell receptor beta chains reported below all come from one sample, sequenced in a study of T cell clonality in common variable immunodeficiency. The assay was immunoSEQ multiplex PCR, and TCRdb's table has in-frame clones only and misses some. Singletons are absent from the sample, which has under 30,000 clones. Sequencing used peripheral blood mononuclear cells. These receptors all come from a person aged 18 to 75 in good health.

This clone showed up many times. The observed sequence ends 3 residues before the CDR3 terminus, with the missing tail filled in from the germline J gene. The genes are TRBV20-1 and TRBJ1-1, with a tentative D call TRBD1 (6 bases). Trimming shortened V by 5 bases and J by 0 bases, and 10 bases separated the two germline ends. The CDR3 consists of 13 residues. The germline gives CDR1 DFQATT, CDR2 SNEGSKA (reference sequence). CDR3 sequence reads: CSAGGQLNTEAFF. CDR3 bases read: TGCAGTGCTGGAGGACAGCTGAACACTGAA.

This clone was detected ten times or more. Read data end 3 residues before the CDR3 end; the end is taken from the germline J gene. The chain recombines TRBV7-3 with TRBJ2-7; TRBD1 agrees at 7 bases. CDR1 SGHTA and CDR2 FQGTGA come from the germline V gene. The CDR3 runs to 14 residues. V was pared by 5 bases and J by 2 bases, with 6 bases of the junction left unmatched. This chain's CDR3 is CASSRDSRTYEQYF. CDR3 DNA, as far as it was read: TGTGCCAGCAGCCGGGACAGTAGGACCTACGAG.

This clone was observed many times. The sequenced CDR3 bases are TGTGCCAGCAGTTTAAATAGCGGTTCTAGGGGC. Translating it yields CASSLNSGSRG. The CDR3 in full is CASSLNSGSRGYTF. The gene calls are TRBV12-3 or TRBV12-4 and TRBJ1-2; D unresolved. The read falls 3 residues short of the CDR3 end, and the missing part is taken from the germline J gene. The CDR3 loop spans 14 amino acids.

This clone was counted many times. The read ends 3 residues early relative to the CDR3; the germline J gene fills the gap. The gene calls are TRBV6-1 and TRBJ1-1; a weak D match, TRBD1 (5 bases). V lost 0 bases and J lost 5, with 16 bases in between. This CDR3 region has 16 residues. The germline CDR1 and CDR2 sequences are MNHNS and SASEGT. The covered CDR3 bases are TGTGCCAGCAGTGAAGCCTCAGGGTGGTGGTGGACTGAA. This translates into CASSEASGWWWTE. The entire CDR3 protein is CASSEASGWWWTEAFF.

About this clone itself: The read halts 3 residues ahead of the CDR3 end, with the missing end drawn from the germline J gene. This sequence joins TRBV7-2 and TRBJ2-2; possibly TRBD1 for D (5 bases). V lost 5 bases to trimming and J lost 5 bases, with 9 bases between them. Per the germline V gene, CDR1 is SGHTA and CDR2 is FQGNSA. The CDR3 totals 13 residues. Incomplete CDR3 DNA: TGTGCCAGCAGCCCCCAGGGTACCGGGGAG. Translation: CASSPQGTGE. The CDR3 in full is CASSPQGTGELFF. The whole variable domain, remainder taken from reference TRBV7-2 and TRBJ2-2, is GAGVSQSPSNKVTEKGKDVELRCDPISGHTALYWYRQSLGQGLEFLIYFQGNSAPDKSGLPSDRFSAERTGGSVSTLTIQRTQQEDSAVYLCASSPQGTGELFFGEGSRLTVL.

This clone showed up many times. With the read ending 3 residues before the CDR3 end, the germline J gene is used to fill in that end. V gene TRBV5-1 combines with J gene TRBJ2-5, with 9 bases aligning to TRBD1. The CDR3 has 14 amino acids. Germline values: CDR1 SGHRS, CDR2 YFSETQ. The ends lost 4 bases at V and 4 bases at J; junction bases unmatched: 5. CDR3: CASSQGTGRETQYF. The part of the CDR3 DNA that was read is TGCGCCAGCAGCCAAGGGACAGGGCGAGAGACC.

This clone was seen a few times. Read sequence stops 3 residues before the CDR3 end, and the germline J gene provides the missing end. The chain uses TRBV20-1 and TRBJ2-5; no clear D gene. Germline V gene lookup returns CDR1 DFQATT and CDR2 SNEGSKA (reference sequence). The CDR3 loop spans 13 amino acids. Trimming removed 6 bases at V and 3 bases at J, with 14 bases between. The CDR3 sequence: CSASLLGEETQYF. The sequenced CDR3 bases are TGCAGTGCCAGTCTGTTGGGCGAAGAGACC.

This clone came up many times. The read is 3 residues too short to cover the CDR3 end, so that end is filled in from the germline J gene. This chain uses TRBV5-1 with TRBJ2-4; 8 nucleotides match TRBD1. V dropped 6 bases and J dropped 6; count of bases not matched to a gene: 2. The CDR3 loop spans 12 amino acids. In germline, CDR1 is SGHRS, CDR2 YFSETQ. CDR3 sequence reads: CASTDRVNIQYF. CDR3 DNA (partial): TGCGCCAGCACGGACAGGGTAAACATT.

This clone was observed at least ten times. The CDR3 extends 3 residues past the end of the read, so its final part is completed from the germline J gene. V gene TRBV5-1 combines with J gene TRBJ2-7; 8 nucleotides match TRBD1. V shed 5 bases, J shed 2 bases, and the junction held 9 bases outside the gene matches. The CDR3 sequence is 15 residues long. Germline loops: CDR1 SGHRS, CDR2 YFSETQ. The covered CDR3 bases are TGCGCCAGCAGTCCAGGGGGCCCGAGAGCCTACGAG. This gives the protein CASSPGGPRAYE. The entire CDR3 protein is CASSPGGPRAYEQYF.

This clone was observed many times. From the germline J gene comes the end of the CDR3, since the read stops 3 residues before it. V and J are TRBV7-2 and TRBJ2-7; 7 positions agree with TRBD1. This CDR3 has 14 residues. The V and J ends lost 4 bases and 4 bases, in that order; junction bases with no gene match: 7. Germline loops: CDR1 SGHTA, CDR2 FQGNSA. The CDR3 here is CASSSQGGQYEQYF. The covered CDR3 bases are TGTGCCAGCAGCTCACAAGGGGGCCAATACGAG. The whole variable domain, remainder taken from reference TRBV7-2 and TRBJ2-7, is GAGVSQSPSNKVTEKGKDVELRCDPISGHTALYWYRQSLGQGLEFLIYFQGNSAPDKSGLPSDRFSAERTGGSVSTLTIQRTQQEDSAVYLCASSSQGGQYEQYFGPGTRLTVT.

This clone was seen repeatedly, ten times or more. The read halts 3 residues ahead of the CDR3 end, with the missing end drawn from the germline J gene. The chain links TRBV9 to TRBJ2-3, with 9 bases aligning to TRBD2. The CDR3 is 15 amino acids. Unmatched junction bases numbered 7, after V lost 3 bases and J lost 5 bases. Germline assignment: CDR1 SGDLS and CDR2 YYNGEE. CDR3: CASSAIAGVGDTQYF. CDR3 DNA (partial): TGTGCCAGCAGCGCCATAGCGGGGGTGGGAGATACG.

At least ten counts were recorded for this clone. The CDR3 is cut off 3 residues early in the read; its end comes from the germline J gene. J is TRBJ2-1 and V is TRBV6-2 or TRBV6-3; TRBD1 is a possible D gene (6 bases). CDR3 size: 12 residues. Germline CDR1 and CDR2: MNHEY and SVGEGT. V was trimmed by 5 bases and J by 8 bases, leaving 10 bases between them. The CDR3 DNA, read in part, is TGTGCCAGCAGTACTCAGGGGTATGAG. It encodes CASSTQGYE. The complete CDR3 sequence is CASSTQGYEQFF.

Remarks on this clone: The read halts 3 residues ahead of the CDR3 end, with the missing end drawn from the germline J gene. V gene TRBV2 combines with J gene TRBJ1-1, with unresolved D. This CDR3 contains 14 residues. Germline assignment: CDR1 SNHLY and CDR2 FYNNEI. V lost 6 bases and J lost 4, with 15 bases in between. The part of the CDR3 DNA that was read is TGTGCCAGCAGAGAGAGGGTAGGGTCCACTGAA. Its translation: CASRERVGSTE. The entire CDR3 sequence reads CASRERVGSTEAFF. Together with reference TRBV2 and TRBJ1-1, the CDR3 gives the full variable domain: EPEVTQTPSHQVTQMGQEVILRCVPISNHLYFYWYRQILGQKVEFLVSFYNNEISEKSEIFDDQFSVERPDGSNFTLKIRSTKLEDSAMYFCASRERVGSTEAFFGQGTRLTVV.

This clone was seen repeatedly, ten times or more. The DNA ends 3 residues before the CDR3 does, and the rest of the CDR3 is filled in from the germline J gene. This sequence joins TRBV7-2 and TRBJ2-1; D not certain. Germline V gene lookup returns CDR1 SGHTA and CDR2 FQGNSA. The CDR3 covers 13 residues. Trimming cost V 1 base and J 5 bases, with 6 bases left between them. The CDR3 here is CASSLGRHNEQFF. The CDR3 bases that were read are TGTGCCAGCAGCTTAGGGCGGCACAATGAG.

This clone was seen ten or more times. The CDR3 end falls 3 residues outside the read, so it is completed with the germline J gene. The gene calls are TRBV19 and TRBJ2-5, with TRBD2 matching over 13 bases. Germline V gene lookup returns CDR1 LNHDA and CDR2 SQIVND (reference sequence). CDR3 length equals 14 residues. V gave up 6 bases and J gave up 7 bases; unmatched junction bases: 5. The CDR3 spells CASRATSGGLTQYF. The CDR3 bases that were read are TGTGCCAGTAGAGCGACTAGCGGGGGGCTGACC.

This clone was detected ten times or more. The CDR3 is cut off 3 residues early in the read; its end comes from the germline J gene. The chain recombines TRBV20-1 with TRBJ1-4; possibly TRBD1 for D (6 bases). The CDR3 spans 13 residues. Germline loops: CDR1 DFQATT, CDR2 SNEGSKA (reference sequence). Trimming cost V 4 bases and J 8 bases, with 14 bases left between them. The sequenced part of the CDR3 DNA is TGCAGTGCTATAAGGGGGATGAAGGAAAAA. It yields the protein CSAIRGMKEK. The full CDR3 protein is CSAIRGMKEKLFF.

This clone was detected ten times or more. The read ends 3 residues early relative to the CDR3; the germline J gene fills the gap. This chain joins TRBV15 and TRBJ2-5; perhaps TRBD1 as D (5 bases). Germline V gene lookup returns CDR1 LNHNV and CDR2 YYDKDF (reference sequence). Trimming took off 4 bases at V and 5 bases at J, with 11 bases between the two ends. The CDR3 covers 13 residues. CDR3 amino acids: CATSITPGETQYF. The CDR3 bases that were read are TGTGCCACCAGCATAACCCCAGGGGAGACC.

Points on this clone: The read stops 3 residues short of the end of the CDR3; the missing end is completed from the germline J gene. The chain joins TRBV18 to TRBJ1-2; 7 bases are a match to TRBD1. CDR1 and CDR2 (germline): KGHSH, LQKENI. The length of the CDR3 is 18 residues. The CDR3 protein is CASSPETGSPLAKNIYTF. The sequenced CDR3 bases are TGTGCCAGCTCACCCGAGACAGGGTCTCCCTTAGCCAAAAACATC.

This clone was found many times. The sequenced fragment ends 3 residues before the CDR3 boundary, so the rest is inferred from the germline J gene. The chain uses TRBV30 and TRBJ1-6; maybe TRBD1 (6 bases). CDR1 and CDR2 (germline): GTSNPN, SVGIG (reference sequence). The CDR3 has 15 amino acids. V dropped 0 bases and J dropped 6 bases, with 12 bases sitting between them. The CDR3 sequence: CAWSVRGQTNSPLHF. The sequenced CDR3 bases are TGTGCCTGGAGTGTAAGGGGACAAACTAATTCACCC.

This clone has ten or more counts. The read comes to an end 3 residues before the CDR3 does, leaving the germline J gene to fill in the end. The rearrangement uses TRBV7-9 and TRBJ1-1; 7 bases are a match to TRBD1. The CDR3 totals 14 residues. Trimming at V came to 5 bases and at J to 0 bases, leaving 3 bases not matched to a gene. The germline CDR1 and CDR2 sequences are SEHNR and FQNEAQ (reference sequence). The CDR3 bases that were read are TGTGCCAGCAGCATGGGACAGCTGAACACTGAA. It translates to CASSMGQLNTE. The CDR3 reads in full as CASSMGQLNTEAFF.

There are many counts of this clone. Read coverage stops 3 residues before the CDR3 terminus; the germline J gene supplies the remainder. The chain joins TRBV29-1 to TRBJ1-1, with TRBD1 matching 8 bases. This CDR3 comprises 13 residues. Trimming at V came to 5 bases and at J to 4 bases, leaving 6 bases not matched to a gene. In germline, CDR1 is SQVTM, CDR2 ANQGSEA. The CDR3 DNA, read in part, is TGCAGCGTTCCAGGGGGCGCGGGCACTGAA. It codes for CSVPGGAGTE. The complete CDR3 sequence is CSVPGGAGTEAFF.

This clone was seen a few times. At one boundary the junction diverges from the germline segment, which might be a read error. The CDR3 end falls 3 residues outside the read, so it is completed with the germline J gene. The genes are TRBV7-7 and TRBJ2-2; D possibly corresponds to TRBD2 (6 bases). The CDR3 runs to 13 residues. The germline gives CDR1 SSHAT, CDR2 FNYEAQ (reference sequence). Incomplete CDR3 DNA: TGTGCTAGCAGCTTATCGGGGGATTCACCG. This sequence encodes CASSLSGDSP. The full CDR3 reads CASSLSGDSPLFF.

This clone was recorded at least ten times. The CDR3 goes on 3 residues after the read ends, and that part is filled in from the germline J gene. The V and J genes are TRBV7-2 and TRBJ2-3; 8 nucleotides line up with TRBD2. In germline, CDR1 is SGHTA, CDR2 FQGNSA. V dropped 5 bases and J dropped 5; count of bases not matched to a gene: 6. This CDR3 is built from 14 residues. This CDR3 reads CASSTGLGGDTQYF. The sequenced part of the CDR3 DNA is TGTGCCAGCAGCACGGGACTAGGGGGAGATACG.

Many counts were recorded for this clone. The missing CDR3 end, 3 residues past where the read stops, is filled in from the germline J gene. This sequence joins TRBV7-9 and TRBJ2-7; 8 bases map to TRBD1. J gave up 3 bases and V 5 bases, and 0 bases lay outside the gene matches. Germline CDR1 SEHNR, CDR2 FQNEAQ (reference sequence). The CDR3 has 12 amino acids. CDR3 sequence reads: CASSGTGYEQYF. The covered CDR3 bases are TGTGCCAGCAGCGGGACAGGCTACGAG.

This clone was seen ten or more times. The read stops 3 residues short of the end of the CDR3; the missing end is completed from the germline J gene. The rearrangement links TRBV18 to TRBJ2-3; D is perhaps TRBD2 (5 bases). V gave up 3 bases and J gave up 5 bases, with 12 bases separating them. In germline, CDR1 is KGHSH, CDR2 LQKENI. This CDR3 comprises 14 residues. CDR3 DNA, as far as it was read: TGTGCCAGCTCACCGGCGGGCATGGGAGATACG. Its protein is CASSPAGMGDT. The whole CDR3 reads CASSPAGMGDTQYF.